This TCR beta chain was sequenced for a study of graft-versus-host responses after intestinal transplantation. Sequencing used immunoSEQ multiplex PCR; TCRdb keeps in-frame clones, though not all of them. The sample holds approximately 74,000 clones, approximately 92% seen once. The sequencing used PBMCs, collected 98 days after intestinal transplantation. This TCR was recovered from a human patient who received an intestinal transplant, so some T cells may come from the graft donor.

The CDR3 is CASSQEGVQGYTF. CDR3 nucleotide sequence: TGCGCCAGCAGCCAAGAGGGGGTCCAAGGCTACACCTTC. The rearrangement joins TRBV4-1 to TRBJ1-2; weak D call: TRBD1 (5 bases). Per germline, CDR1 MGHRA and CDR2 YSYEKL. Between the trimmed V and J ends, which lost 0 bases and 8 bases, there was a span of 10 bases. The CDR3 length is 13 residues.